These 9 T cell receptor beta chains came from one sample sequenced in a study of technical replicates of blood from several donors. The method was immunoSEQ multiplex PCR; TCRdb's version includes in-frame clones alone and lacks a portion of them. Altogether more than 12,000 clones are present, more than 70% being singletons, with the ten largest covering roughly 10%. Sequencing input: PBMCs. The receptors were sampled from a human donor in good health.

J is TRBJ1-1 and V is TRBV5-1, with TRBD1 matching over 9 bases. Germline CDR1 SGHRS, CDR2 YFSETQ. Trimming removed 3 bases from V and 0 bases from J; junction bases left unmatched: 9. The CDR3 runs 17 residues. The CDR3 sequence: CASSWGGTGLMNTEAFF. CDR3 bases: TGCGCCAGCAGCTGGGGCGGGACAGGGCTTATGAACACTGAAGCTTTCTTT.

V and J are TRBV11-3 and TRBJ2-1; no clear D. CDR3 length: 14 amino acids. Trimming pared 2 bases from V and 7 bases from J, leaving 12 bases between. Germline V lookup: CDR1 SGHNT, CDR2 YENEEA. As DNA, the CDR3 is TGTGCCAGCAGCTTAACTAATACCGGGAATGAGCAGTTCTTC. Protein sequence: CASSLTNTGNEQFF.

The chain recombines TRBV7-8 with TRBJ2-1, with D tentatively TRBD1 (5 bases). V was trimmed by 1 base and J by 2 bases, leaving 9 bases between them. Germline CDR1 is SGHVS and CDR2 is FQNEAQ. The CDR3 is 15 amino acids. CDR3 coding DNA: TGTGCCAGCAGCTTAGGTCAGGGAACCTACAATGAGCAGTTCTTC. Its protein is CASSLGQGTYNEQFF.

In DNA, the CDR3 is TGCGCCAGCAGCTCCGGACAGGGTGTCTATGGCTACACCTTC. Its translation: CASSSGQGVYGYTF. The chain recombines TRBV5-1 with TRBJ1-2, with TRBD1 matching 8 bases. The CDR3 sequence is 14 residues long. Trimming cost V 3 bases and J 4 bases; bases outside gene matches: 5. Germline assignment: CDR1 SGHRS and CDR2 YFSETQ.

This clone was picked up one time. The chain employs TRBV7-9 and TRBJ2-3, with D hard to call. V shed 4 bases and J shed 2 bases, with 13 bases lying between them. The CDR3 runs to 15 residues. Looked up from germline, CDR1 is SEHNR and CDR2 is FQNEAQ (reference sequence). This CDR3 reads CASSSTGFYTDTQYF. The CDR3 DNA reads TGTGCCAGCAGCTCTACCGGGTTTTACACAGATACGCAGTATTTT.

The chain uses TRBV29-1 and TRBJ1-4; possibly TRBD1 for D (6 bases). Trimming took 7 bases from V and 4 from J, leaving 10 bases between them. The V gene's germline CDR1 is SQVTM and CDR2 ANQGSEA. This CDR3 is 12 amino acids long. The CDR3 reads CSAGHLNEKLFF. Here the CDR3 DNA reads TGCAGCGCGGGACACCTTAATGAAAAACTGTTTTTT.

The gene calls are TRBV11-2 and TRBJ2-1; TRBD2 matches at 8 bases. V shed 0 bases, J shed 8 bases, and the junction held 12 bases outside the gene matches. Germline loops: CDR1 SGHAT, CDR2 FQNNGV. This CDR3 comprises 17 residues. The CDR3, as DNA: TGTGCCAGCAGCTTAGATGGTGCGGGAGGCAAGGGCGATGAGCAGTTCTTC. Protein: CASSLDGAGGKGDEQFF.

The rearrangement joins TRBV4-2 to TRBJ1-5; 8 nucleotides agree with TRBD1. The CDR3 covers 15 residues. V gave up 3 bases and J gave up 2 bases; unmatched junction bases: 3. The germline gives CDR1 LGHNA, CDR2 YNFKEQ. CDR3 amino acids: CASSQTGAGNQPQHF. CDR3 DNA sequence: TGTGCCAGCAGCCAGACAGGGGCGGGCAATCAGCCCCAGCATTTT.

This sequence joins TRBV19 and TRBJ2-7; 10 bases match TRBD2. Germline V lookup: CDR1 LNHDA, CDR2 SQIVND (reference sequence). Unmatched junction bases numbered 9, after V lost 5 bases and J lost 2 bases. The CDR3 extends over 16 amino acids. This chain's CDR3 is CASSLGTSATPYEQYF. CDR3 nucleotide sequence: TGTGCCAGTAGTCTGGGGACTAGCGCGACCCCCTACGAGCAGTACTTC. The full variable domain, completed using reference TRBV19 and TRBJ2-7, is DGGITQSPKYLFRKEGQNVTLSCEQNLNHDAMYWYRQDPGQGLRLIYYSQIVNDFQKGDIAEGYSVSREKKESFPLTVTSAQKNPTAFYLCASSLGTSATPYEQYFGPGTRLTVT.